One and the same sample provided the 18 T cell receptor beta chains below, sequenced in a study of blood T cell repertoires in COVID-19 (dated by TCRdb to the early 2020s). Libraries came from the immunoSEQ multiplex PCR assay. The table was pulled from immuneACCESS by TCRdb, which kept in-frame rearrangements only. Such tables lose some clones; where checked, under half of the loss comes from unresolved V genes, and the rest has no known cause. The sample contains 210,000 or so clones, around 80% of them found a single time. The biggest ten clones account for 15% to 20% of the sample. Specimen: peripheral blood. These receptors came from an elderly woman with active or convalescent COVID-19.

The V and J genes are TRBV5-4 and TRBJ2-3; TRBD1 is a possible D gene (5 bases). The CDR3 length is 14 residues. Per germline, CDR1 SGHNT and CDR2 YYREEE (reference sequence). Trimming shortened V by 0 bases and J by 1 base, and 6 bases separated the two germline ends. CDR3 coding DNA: TGTGCCAGCAGCTTGGGGGGCCGCACAGATACGCAGTATTTT. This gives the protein CASSLGGRTDTQYF.

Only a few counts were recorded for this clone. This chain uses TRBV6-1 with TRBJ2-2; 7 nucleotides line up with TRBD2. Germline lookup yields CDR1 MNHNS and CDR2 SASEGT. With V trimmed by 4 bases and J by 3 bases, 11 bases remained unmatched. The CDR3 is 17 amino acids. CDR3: CASSVDGGGVYTGELFF. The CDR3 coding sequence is TGTGCCAGCAGTGTAGATGGCGGGGGTGTTTACACCGGGGAGCTGTTTTTT.

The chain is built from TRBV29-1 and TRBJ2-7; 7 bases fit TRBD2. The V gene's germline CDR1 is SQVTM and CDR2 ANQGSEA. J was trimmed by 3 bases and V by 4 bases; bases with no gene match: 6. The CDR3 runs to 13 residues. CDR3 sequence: CSVGGGSYYEQYF. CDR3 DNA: TGCAGCGTTGGTGGCGGGAGTTACTACGAGCAGTACTTC.

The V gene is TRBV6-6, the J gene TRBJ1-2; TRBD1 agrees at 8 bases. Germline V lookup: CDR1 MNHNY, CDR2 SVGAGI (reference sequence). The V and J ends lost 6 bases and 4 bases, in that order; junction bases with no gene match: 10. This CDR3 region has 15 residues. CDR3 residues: CASRNPGGNTYGYTF. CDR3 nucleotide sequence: TGTGCCAGCAGAAACCCAGGGGGCAATACCTATGGCTACACCTTC.

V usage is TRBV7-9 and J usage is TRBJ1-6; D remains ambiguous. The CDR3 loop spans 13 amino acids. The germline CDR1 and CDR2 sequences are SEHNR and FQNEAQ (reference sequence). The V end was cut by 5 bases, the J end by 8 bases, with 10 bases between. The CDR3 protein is CASSPDGDSPLHF. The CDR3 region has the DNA TGTGCCAGCAGCCCAGACGGGGATTCACCCCTCCACTTT. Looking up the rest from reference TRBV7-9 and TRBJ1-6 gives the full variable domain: DTGVSQNPRHKITKRGQNVTFRCDPISEHNRLYWYRQTLGQGPEFLTYFQNEAQLEKSRLLSDRFSAERPKGSFSTLEIQRTEQGDSAMYLCASSPDGDSPLHFGNGTRLTVT.

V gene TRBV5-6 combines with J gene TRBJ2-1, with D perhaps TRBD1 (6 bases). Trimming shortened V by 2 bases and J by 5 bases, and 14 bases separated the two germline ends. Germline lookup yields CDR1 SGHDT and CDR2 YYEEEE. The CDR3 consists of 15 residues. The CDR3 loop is CASSLFGTNDNEQFF. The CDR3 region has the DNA TGTGCCAGCAGCTTATTCGGGACAAACGACAATGAGCAGTTCTTC.

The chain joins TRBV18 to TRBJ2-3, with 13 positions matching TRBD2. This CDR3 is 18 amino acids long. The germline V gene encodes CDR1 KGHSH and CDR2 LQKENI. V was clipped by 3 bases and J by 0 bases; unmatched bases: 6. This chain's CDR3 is CASSPRGTSGASTDTQYF. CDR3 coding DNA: TGTGCCAGCTCACCCCGCGGGACTAGCGGGGCTAGCACAGATACGCAGTATTTT. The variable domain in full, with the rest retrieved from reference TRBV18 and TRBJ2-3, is NAGVMQNPRHLVRRRGQEARLRCSPMKGHSHVYWYRQLPEEGLKFMVYLQKENIIDESGMPKERFSAEFPKEGPSILRIQQVVRGDSAAYFCASSPRGTSGASTDTQYFGPGTRLTVL.

The CDR3 nucleotides read TGCGCCAGCAGCTTGACGACAGGGGTAGGCTCCTACGAGCAGTACTTC. It yields the protein CASSLTTGVGSYEQYF. V and J are TRBV5-1 and TRBJ2-7; the match to TRBD1 covers 8 bases. After removal of 1 base from V and 0 bases from J, the junction contained 6 bases not matched to a gene. There are 16 residues in the CDR3. Germline CDR1 is SGHRS and CDR2 is YFSETQ.

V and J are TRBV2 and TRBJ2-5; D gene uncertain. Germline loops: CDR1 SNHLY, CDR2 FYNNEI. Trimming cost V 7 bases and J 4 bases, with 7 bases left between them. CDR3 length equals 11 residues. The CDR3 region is CASTPGETQYF. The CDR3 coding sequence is TGTGCCAGCACGCCCGGAGAGACCCAGTACTTC.

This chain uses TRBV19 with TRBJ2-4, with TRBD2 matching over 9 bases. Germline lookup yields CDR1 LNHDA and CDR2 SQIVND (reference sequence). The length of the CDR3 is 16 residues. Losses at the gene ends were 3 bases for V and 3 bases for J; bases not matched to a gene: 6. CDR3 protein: CASSILKAGGKNIQYF. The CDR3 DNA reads TGTGCCAGTAGTATTCTCAAAGCGGGGGGCAAAAACATTCAGTACTTC.

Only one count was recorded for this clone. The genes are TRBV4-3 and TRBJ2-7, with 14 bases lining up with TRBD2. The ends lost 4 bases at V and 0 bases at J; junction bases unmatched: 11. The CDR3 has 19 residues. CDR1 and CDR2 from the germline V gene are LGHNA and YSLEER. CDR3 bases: TGCGCCAGCAGCCGAACGACTAGCGGGGGGGCCCTCTTCTCCTACGAGCAGTACTTC. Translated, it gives CASSRTTSGGALFSYEQYF.

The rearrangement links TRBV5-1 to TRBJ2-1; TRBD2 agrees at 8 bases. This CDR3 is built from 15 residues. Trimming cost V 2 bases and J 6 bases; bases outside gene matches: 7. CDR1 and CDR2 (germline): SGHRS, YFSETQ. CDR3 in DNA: TGCGCCAGCAGCTTCTACGGGGGGGCAATCAATGAGCAGTTCTTC. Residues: CASSFYGGAINEQFF.

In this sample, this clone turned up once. In DNA, the CDR3 is TGCGCCAGCAGCTTGGGACAGGGGGTAAGCACAGATACGCAGTATTTT. Translated, it gives CASSLGQGVSTDTQYF. The chain couples TRBV5-1 to TRBJ2-3, with 9 bases lining up with TRBD1. The CDR3 loop spans 16 amino acids. The junction had 2 bases not matched to a gene; V was cut back by 0 bases and J by 0 bases. Germline values: CDR1 SGHRS, CDR2 YFSETQ.

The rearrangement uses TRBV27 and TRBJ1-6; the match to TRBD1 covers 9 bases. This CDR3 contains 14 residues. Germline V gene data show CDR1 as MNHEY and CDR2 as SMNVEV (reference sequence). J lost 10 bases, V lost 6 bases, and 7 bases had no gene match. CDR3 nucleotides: TGTGCCAGCAGCGCCTCCGGGACAGGGTCACCCCTCCACTTT. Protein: CASSASGTGSPLHF.

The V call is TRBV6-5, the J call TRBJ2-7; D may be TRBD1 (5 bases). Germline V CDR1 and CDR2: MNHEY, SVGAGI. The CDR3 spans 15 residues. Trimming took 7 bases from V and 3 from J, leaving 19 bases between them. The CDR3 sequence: CASIRAKAGNYEQYF. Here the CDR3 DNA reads TGTGCCAGCATCAGAGCTAAGGCAGGGAACTACGAGCAGTACTTC.

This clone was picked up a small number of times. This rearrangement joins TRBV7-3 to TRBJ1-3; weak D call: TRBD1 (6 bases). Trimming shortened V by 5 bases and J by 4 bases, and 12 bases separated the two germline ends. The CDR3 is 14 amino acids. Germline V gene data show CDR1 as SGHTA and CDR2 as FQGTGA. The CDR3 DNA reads TGTGCCAGCAGCGCGGGGGGCGACGGAAACACCATATATTTT. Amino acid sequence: CASSAGGDGNTIYF.

CDR3 region: CASSLDRNQPQHF. CDR3 in DNA: TGTGCCAGCAGTCTGGACAGAAATCAGCCCCAGCATTTT. This chain connects TRBV3-1 (or the pseudogene TRBV3-2) to TRBJ1-5; D is possibly TRBD1 (6 bases). This CDR3 spans 13 amino acids. Germline V CDR1 and CDR2: LGHDT, YNNKEL (reference sequence). V dropped 6 bases and J dropped 4 bases, with 10 bases sitting between them.

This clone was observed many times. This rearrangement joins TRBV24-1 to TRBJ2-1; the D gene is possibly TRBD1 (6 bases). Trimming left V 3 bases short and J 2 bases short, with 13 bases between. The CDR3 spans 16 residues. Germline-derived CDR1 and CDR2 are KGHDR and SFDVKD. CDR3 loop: CATSDPLGATYNEQFF. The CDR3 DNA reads TGTGCCACCAGTGATCCTCTGGGGGCCACCTACAATGAGCAGTTCTTC.